This TCR beta chain emerged from a study of shared clonotypes between healthy human individuals. Clones were sequenced by immunoSEQ multiplex PCR, and TCRdb holds only the in-frame ones, with some missing. The data show some 320,000 clones, over 75% seen once. In its sample, this clone was seen a few times. The antigen is unknown. Whole-study findings and limits: Clonotypes shared by all four donors outscored non-shared clonotypes in generation probability. Sorted-subset sequencing was shown by rarefaction to be incomplete despite large depth.

The CDR3 loop spans 15 amino acids. The J segment lost 6 bases and the V segment lost 3 bases, leaving 5 bases of the junction unmatched. CDR1 is KGHSH, CDR2 LQKENI, per germline. The TCR sequence derives from a young man in good health. Sequenced material: memory CD8+ T cells sorted from blood. Subset given: CD45RO+ cells pooled with CCR7-negative TemRA cells. V is TRBV18 and J is TRBJ2-6; 7 nucleotides match TRBD1. CDR3 sequence reads: CASSPTGIEANVLTF. In nucleotides, the CDR3 is TGTGCCAGCTCACCGACAGGGATTGAGGCCAACGTCCTGACTTTC.